The source of this T cell receptor (beta chain) is a study of blood T cell repertoires in COVID-19. Overall study: Samples came from the United States, Italy and Spain, spanning acute and convalescent COVID-19. Sources were T cells, B-cell-depleted T cells, or PBMCs; the material itself was cDNA or gDNA.

Germline lookup yields CDR1 PRHDT and CDR2 FYEKMQ (reference sequence). The CDR3 covers 16 residues. Trimming took off 3 bases at V and 1 base at J, with 10 bases between the two ends. Methods used by the authors: Reference gene primer amplification in the assay estimated nucleated cell counts. The assay was immunoSEQ multiplex PCR, and TCRdb's table has in-frame clones only and misses some. That table gives V, J and clone size, and the DNA gave D and trimming. The sample holds 20,000 to 25,000 clones, 84% seen once. This clone came up a few times. This clonotype was sampled from a man aged 40-50 years with acute or convalescent COVID-19. Specimen: peripheral blood. This sequence joins TRBV13 and TRBJ1-6, with D possibly TRBD1 on 6 matching bases. This CDR3 is CASSLGGQSYNSPLHF. CDR3 coding DNA: TGTGCCAGCAGCTTGGGCGGACAGTCCTATAATTCACCCCTCCACTTT.